This T cell receptor beta chain was documented in a study of T and B cells in COVID-19 patients. Study overall: Peripheral blood came from COVID-19 patients with active infection or after recovery. The recovered cohort's median age was 34 years, versus over 60 years in active infection.

TRB rearrangements were amplified by multiplex PCR with BIOMED2 TRB-A/B primers. TCRdb redid the calling of the multiplex PCR reads with MiXCR, one entry per CDR3 protein. The top ten clones hold around 6.4% of a sample with some 7,800 distinct CDR3 sequences, roughly a quarter of them seen once. This clonotype came up many times. Looked up from germline, CDR1 is MNHEY and CDR2 is SVGAGI. The V end was cut by 5 bases, the J end by 4 bases, with 5 bases between. The CDR3 spans 12 residues. Blood genomic DNA input for TRB amplification was roughly 230-550 ng. The chain is built from TRBV6-5 and TRBJ1-4; D gene ambiguous. The clonotype originates from a human donor who had recovered from COVID-19. Sequenced material: blood. The CDR3 reads CASSGLNEKLFF. The CDR3 DNA reads as TGTGCCAGCAGTGGACTTAATGAAAAACTGTTTTTT.